This T cell receptor (beta chain) was identified during a study of blood T cell repertoires in COVID-19. Whole-study context: Sources were T cells, B-cell-depleted T cells, or PBMCs; the material itself was cDNA or gDNA.

The CDR3 is 13 amino acids. Germline V CDR1 and CDR2: LNHNV, YYDKDF (reference sequence). Trimming removed 3 bases at V and 7 bases at J, with 9 bases between. TCRdb keeps only in-frame clones here, not all; method: immunoSEQ multiplex PCR. The sample consists of 340,000 or so clones, around four fifths of them appearing once. The rearrangement links TRBV15 to TRBJ1-4; TRBD1 is a possible D gene (6 bases). The clonotype was recovered from a man aged 25-40 years with active or convalescent COVID-19. The specimen was peripheral blood. This CDR3 reads CATSSNRAEKLFF. CDR3 nucleotides: TGTGCCACCAGCAGTAACAGGGCTGAAAAACTGTTTTTT.